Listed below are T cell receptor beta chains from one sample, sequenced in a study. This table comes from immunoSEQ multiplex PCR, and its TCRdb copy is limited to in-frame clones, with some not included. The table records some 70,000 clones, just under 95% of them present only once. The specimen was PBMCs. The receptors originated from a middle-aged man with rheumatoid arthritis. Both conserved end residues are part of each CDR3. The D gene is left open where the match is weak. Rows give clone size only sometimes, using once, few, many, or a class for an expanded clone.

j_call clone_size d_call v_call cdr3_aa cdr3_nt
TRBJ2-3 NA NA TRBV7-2 CASSAAGSLTDTQYF TGTGCCAGCAGCGCGGCCGGGTCCCTCACAGATACGCAGTATTTT
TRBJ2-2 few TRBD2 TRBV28 CASSLPPGGLGTGELFF TGTGCCAGCAGTTTACCTCCGGGGGGACTTGGCACCGGGGAGCTGTTTTTT
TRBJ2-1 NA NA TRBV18 CASSPPVGPTYNEQFF TGTGCCAGCTCACCACCGGTCGGGCCTACCTACAATGAGCAGTTCTTC
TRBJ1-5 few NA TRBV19 CASSIGKLSNQPQHF TGTGCCAGTAGTATAGGAAAACTTAGCAATCAGCCCCAGCATTTT
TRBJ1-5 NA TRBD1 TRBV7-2 CASSLDRGNQPQHF TGTGCCAGCAGCCTCGACAGGGGCAATCAGCCCCAGCATTTT
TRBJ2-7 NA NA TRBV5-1 CASSLEVPSYEQYF TGCGCCAGCAGCTTGGAGGTTCCCTCCTACGAGCAGTACTTC
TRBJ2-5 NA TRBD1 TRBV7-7 CASSPTGGFETQYF TGTGCTAGCAGCCCGACAGGGGGCTTTGAGACCCAGTACTTC
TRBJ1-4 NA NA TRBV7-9 CASSLAGTAINEKLFF TGTGCCAGCAGCTTAGCCGGGACCGCTATTAATGAAAAACTGTTTTTT
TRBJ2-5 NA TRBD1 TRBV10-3 CAIRGDRGQETQYF TGTGCCATCAGGGGGGACAGGGGTCAAGAGACCCAGTACTTC
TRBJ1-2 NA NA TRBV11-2 CASSLDFGNNYGYTF TGTGCCAGCAGCTTAGATTTTGGGAATAACTATGGCTACACCTTC
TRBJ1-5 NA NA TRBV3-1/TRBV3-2 CASSQEGGRQPQHF TGTGCCAGCAGCCAAGAAGGAGGGCGGCAGCCCCAGCATTTT
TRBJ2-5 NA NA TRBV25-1 CASSEARQPRATQYF TGTGCCAGCAGTGAGGCTAGACAGCCAAGAGCGACCCAGTACTTC
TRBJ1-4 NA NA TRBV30 CAWSRDYEKLFF TGTGCCTGGAGCCGGGATTATGAAAAACTGTTTTTT
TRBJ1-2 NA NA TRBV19 CASSIGLGLRGGSYGYTF TGTGCCAGTAGTATTGGGTTAGGTCTACGGGGCGGTAGCTATGGCTACACCTTC
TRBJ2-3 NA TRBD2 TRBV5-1 CASSFGTSGGSNTDTQYF TGCGCCAGCAGCTTCGGGACTAGCGGGGGGTCAAACACAGATACGCAGTATTTT